This T cell receptor beta chain was found in a study of T cells in Graves' hyperthyroidism and ophthalmopathy. Points from the study as a whole: Also found in blood were most expanded thyroid clonotypes above 0.001.

As to this clonotype: No antigen is known for it. At one end, the junction sequence differs from germline, possibly due to a read error.

CDR3 length: 12 residues. Germline CDR1 reads SEHNR; CDR2 reads FQNEAQ (reference sequence). Researchers amplified the TCR beta CDR3 regions from RNA transcripts. With the HTBI primer set, the TCR CDR3 went through a first round of RT-PCR. TCRdb reanalysed the multiplex PCR reads using MiXCR and keeps one entry per CDR3 protein. The data contain roughly 840,000 distinct CDR3 sequences, over 35% of them seen just once; the ten biggest clones take up about 8.9%. Patients were aged 18 to 65, had disease duration under 2 months, and had newly diagnosed hyperthyroidism. It was less than 13 ml of fresh peripheral blood that supplied the PBMCs.

The source of this sequence is a man aged 18 to 30 with Graves' hyperthyroidism. Sequencing was done on a sample of blood. The V call is TRBV7-9, the J call TRBJ2-5; no reliable D call. CDR3 sequence (DNA): TGTGGCAGCAGCTCCCTACAAGAGACCCAGTACTTC. As protein: CGSSSLQETQYF.